Given below is one T cell receptor beta chain in context. Other DNA sequences from this sample encode an identical CDR3 as well. In the study's own analysis: Quantification of nucleated cells was approximated via reference gene primer amplification. This table comes from immunoSEQ multiplex PCR, and its TCRdb copy is limited to in-frame clones, with some not included. D and trimming come from the DNA, and the V and J calls and clone size come from that table. The table shows more than 150,000 clones, with less than 90% occurring only once. The data were taken from a study of blood T cell repertoires in COVID-19. Study background: COVID-19 samples, acute and convalescent, were from the United States, Italy and Spain. The cDNA or gDNA used as material had been derived from T cells, B-cell-depleted T cells, or PBMCs.

J gave up 7 bases and V 6 bases, and 4 bases lay outside the gene matches. Per germline, CDR1 MDHEN and CDR2 SYDVKM. This CDR3 contains 12 residues. Sequences were obtained from peripheral blood. The chain employs TRBV28 and TRBJ1-2, with 8 bases identical to TRBD1. The TCR comes from a man aged 70-80 years with active or convalescent COVID-19. CDR3 nucleotide sequence: TGTGCCAGCAGGCCAGGGGGCGGTGGCTACACCTTC. Its translation: CASRPGGGGYTF.